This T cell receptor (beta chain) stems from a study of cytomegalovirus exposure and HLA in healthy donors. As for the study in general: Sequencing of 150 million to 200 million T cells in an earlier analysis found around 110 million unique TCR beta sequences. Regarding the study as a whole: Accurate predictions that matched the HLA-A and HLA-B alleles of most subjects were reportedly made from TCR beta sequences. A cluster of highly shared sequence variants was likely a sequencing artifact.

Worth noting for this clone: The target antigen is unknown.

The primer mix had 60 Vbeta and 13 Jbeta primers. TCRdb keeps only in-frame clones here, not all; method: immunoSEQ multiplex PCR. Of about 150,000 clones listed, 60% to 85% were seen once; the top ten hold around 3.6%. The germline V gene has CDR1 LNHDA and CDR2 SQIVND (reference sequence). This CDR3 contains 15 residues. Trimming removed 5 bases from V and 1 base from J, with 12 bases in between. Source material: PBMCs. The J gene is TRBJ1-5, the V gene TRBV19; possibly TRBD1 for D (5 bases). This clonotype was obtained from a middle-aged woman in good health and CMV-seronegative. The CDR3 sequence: CASSSQGNSNQPQHF. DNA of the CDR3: TGTGCCAGTAGTTCCCAGGGTAACAGCAATCAGCCCCAGCATTTT.